This T cell receptor (beta chain) was recovered during a study of cytomegalovirus exposure and HLA in healthy donors. Findings of the study overall: A later analysis showed HLA-associated TCR beta chains outstripping equally common others in clonal expansion. Later analysis showed most CMV-associated TCR beta chains appearing HLA-restricted. Associated with cytomegalovirus, according to the listing, were 164 TCR beta chains.

Remarks on this clone: The antigen is undetermined.

PCR employed 60 Vbeta and 13 Jbeta primers. Sequenced by immunoSEQ multiplex PCR; TCRdb stores in-frame clones only, minus some. The table shows roughly 120,000 clones, with approximately 80% occurring only once. This receptor was obtained from a middle-aged woman in good health and CMV-seropositive. Sample: PBMCs.

In DNA, the CDR3 is TGTGCCAGCAGCCTCGGGAAAGAGCAGTACTTC. This translates into CASSLGKEQYF. The J gene is TRBJ2-5, the V gene TRBV5-6; a weak D match, TRBD2 (5 bases). V lost 4 bases to trimming and J lost 11 bases, with 12 bases between them. Germline CDR1 reads SGHDT; CDR2 reads YYEEEE. The CDR3 sequence is 11 residues long.